This T cell receptor beta chain appears in the sequencing data of a study of blood T cell repertoires in COVID-19. Background on the study: There were acute and convalescent COVID-19 samples, and they came from the United States, Italy and Spain. T cells, B-cell-depleted T cells, or PBMCs provided the cDNA or gDNA that served as material.

Methods used by the authors: Quantification of nucleated cells was approximated via reference gene primer amplification. TCRdb's copy holds only in-frame clones and misses some; the assay was immunoSEQ multiplex PCR. V and J calls and clone size are given by that table; D and trimming were obtained from the DNA. The repertoire consists of 650,000 to 800,000 clones, with about nine tenths occurring once and the leading ten covering roughly 0.25%. Per the germline V gene, CDR1 is MNHEY and CDR2 is SVGAGI. CDR3 length: 14 amino acids. Trimming pared 0 bases from V and 6 bases from J, leaving 11 bases between.

Sequences were obtained from peripheral blood. The source of this sequence is a woman between 18 and 29 years old with acute or convalescent COVID-19. The chain joins TRBV6-5 to TRBJ1-2; D might be TRBD1 (6 bases). Here the CDR3 reads CASSYSGGGNGYTF. CDR3 DNA sequence: TGTGCCAGCAGTTACTCAGGGGGGGGCAATGGCTACACCTTC.